Listed below are T cell receptor beta chains from one sample, sequenced in a study of T cell changes during pregnancy in multiple sclerosis. Libraries were prepared by immunoSEQ multiplex PCR; TCRdb keeps only in-frame clonotypes and omits some of them. The sample includes about 59,000 clones, about 90% of them seen just once. The sequencing here drew on peripheral blood, taken in the second trimester of pregnancy. These receptors were collected from a female donor in good health, enrolled as a control in a pregnancy study. CDR3s include the opening cysteine and the closing phenylalanine or tryptophan. Fields, in order: clone size, V gene, J gene, D gene, CDR3 DNA, CDR3 protein. The D gene is left open where the match is weak. Size is stated for part of the rows, as once, few or many counts, or as a class when the clone is expanded.

size: -; V: TRBV7-7; J: TRBJ2-2; D: -; DNA: TGTGCTAGCAGCCCAAGACACGCGAGCACCGGGGAGCTGTTTTTT; CDR3: CASSPRHASTGELFF
size: -; V: TRBV18; J: TRBJ2-5; D: TRBD2; DNA: TGTGCCAGCTCCCCTCGCGGGAGACCCCAAGAGACCCAGTACTTC; CDR3: CASSPRGRPQETQYF
size: -; V: TRBV19; J: TRBJ2-7; D: -; DNA: TGTGCCAGTAGTATAGCCCCGGGTGGGTACGAGCAGTACTTC; CDR3: CASSIAPGGYEQYF
size: -; V: TRBV2; J: TRBJ1-4; D: -; DNA: TGTGCCAGCAGTGAATGGGGAGAACTGTTTTTT; CDR3: CASSEWGELFF
size: -; V: TRBV7-2; J: TRBJ1-2; D: -; DNA: TGTGCCAGCAGCTCACAGGGCCTGGGAGCTAACTATGGCTACACCTTC; CDR3: CASSSQGLGANYGYTF
size: -; V: TRBV12-5; J: TRBJ2-7; D: -; DNA: TGTGCTAGTCAGCTGGGCCCCTACGAGCAGTACTTC; CDR3: CASQLGPYEQYF
size: -; V: TRBV7-9; J: TRBJ1-2; D: TRBD1; DNA: TGTGCCAGCAGCTTAGGGGACAGCCACTATGGCTACACCTTC; CDR3: CASSLGDSHYGYTF
size: -; V: TRBV4-3; J: TRBJ1-2; D: -; DNA: TGCGCCAGCAGCCAAACCAACCGGGAGGCCTACACCTTC; CDR3: CASSQTNREAYTF
size: -; V: TRBV19; J: TRBJ1-1; D: -; DNA: TGTGCCAGTAGTACACCAGGGGCGAACGCTGAAGCTTTCTTT; CDR3: CASSTPGANAEAFF
size: -; V: TRBV28; J: TRBJ2-7; D: -; DNA: TGTGCCAGCAGTCGCCAGTCACCCTACGAGCAGTACTTC; CDR3: CASSRQSPYEQYF
size: -; V: TRBV5-8; J: TRBJ2-5; D: TRBD2; DNA: TGTGCCAGCAACCCTCTCTCTAGCGGGAGGTTGGAGACCCAGTACTTC; CDR3: CASNPLSSGRLETQYF
size: -; V: TRBV18; J: TRBJ2-1; D: -; DNA: TGTGCCAGCTCACCAATGGAGGGACTTGGCAATGAGCAGTTCTTC; CDR3: CASSPMEGLGNEQFF
size: -; V: TRBV5-6; J: TRBJ1-1; D: -; DNA: TGTGCCAGCAGGGGTTGGGGACACTTGGGGACTGAAGCTTTCTTT; CDR3: CASRGWGHLGTEAFF
size: once; V: TRBV11-2; J: TRBJ1-5; D: -; DNA: TGTGCCAGCAGCTTAGAAAGGGGCCAGCCCCAGCATTTT; CDR3: CASSLERGQPQHF
size: -; V: TRBV4-1; J: TRBJ1-1; D: TRBD1; DNA: TGCGCCAGCAGCCAGACCACTCTCCGGGACAGGGCTACTGAAGCTTTCTTT; CDR3: CASSQTTLRDRATEAFF
size: -; V: TRBV10-3; J: TRBJ1-1; D: -; DNA: TGTGCCATCAGTACTACAGGGCAGACTGAAGCTTTCTTT; CDR3: CAISTTGQTEAFF
size: -; V: TRBV9; J: TRBJ2-3; D: TRBD2; DNA: TGTGCCAGCAGCACCTGGACTAGTGGAGATACGCAGTATTTT; CDR3: CASSTWTSGDTQYF
size: -; V: TRBV29-1; J: TRBJ1-1; D: TRBD1; DNA: TGCAGCGCCGGGACAGAGGCCACTGAAGCTTTCTTT; CDR3: CSAGTEATEAFF
size: once; V: TRBV21-1; J: TRBJ1-1; D: -; DNA: TGTGCCAGCACCCCAGGCCCCCGCGCAGCTTTCTTT; CDR3: CASTPGPRAAFF
size: -; V: TRBV6-1; J: TRBJ2-1; D: TRBD2; DNA: TGTGCCAGCAGTGAATACAATAGCGGGGGGTTTAATGAGCAGTTCTTC; CDR3: CASSEYNSGGFNEQFF
size: -; V: TRBV19; J: TRBJ2-5; D: TRBD2; DNA: TGTGCCACTGGACTAGCGGGGGGGCTCGGGACCCAGTACTTC; CDR3: CATGLAGGLGTQYF
size: -; V: TRBV28; J: TRBJ2-2; D: -; DNA: TGTGCCAGCAGTTTCTCTTGGGCGACCGGGGAGCTGTTTTTT; CDR3: CASSFSWATGELFF
size: -; V: TRBV2; J: TRBJ2-7; D: -; DNA: TGTGCCAGCAGTGGTCCAGCGGCCGTTAGCTCCTACGAGCAGTACTTC; CDR3: CASSGPAAVSSYEQYF
size: -; V: TRBV7-3; J: TRBJ2-1; D: TRBD1; DNA: TGTGCCAGCAGCTTTACAGGGGGCGCAGGGAATGAGCAGTTCTTC; CDR3: CASSFTGGAGNEQFF